This T cell receptor beta chain derives from a study of blood T cell repertoires in COVID-19. At the level of the study: The United States, Italy and Spain were the sources of the acute and convalescent COVID-19 samples. T cells, B-cell-depleted T cells, or PBMCs provided the cDNA or gDNA that served as material.

Authors' processing steps: Estimated nucleated cell counts came from reference gene primer amplification. Using immunoSEQ multiplex PCR, the repertoire was profiled, and TCRdb retains in-frame clones only, with some absent. D and trimming come from the DNA, and the V and J calls and clone size come from that table. The sample has about 330,000 clones, roughly 85% seen once. The specimen was peripheral blood. The source is a human donor in a cohort sampled during active COVID-19.

Written as DNA, the CDR3 is TGTGCCAGCAGCCCTAAAAGAGACAGGGCGCGCACCTTC. It encodes CASSPKRDRARTF. V usage is TRBV2 and J usage is TRBJ1-2, with 7 bases lining up with TRBD1. The CDR3 covers 13 residues. J lost 13 bases, V lost 6 bases, and 14 bases had no gene match. Germline V lookup: CDR1 SNHLY, CDR2 FYNNEI.